This TCR beta chain is drawn from a study of CD8+ T cells in alopecia areata. This clone was seen ten or more times. Its antigen is unidentified. Specified treatment: oral pan-JAK inhibitor, 5-10 mg twice daily. Sequencing used cDNA as its template, made by extracting RNA and reverse transcribing it. Profiled with immunoSEQ multiplex PCR; TCRdb holds only in-frame clones, not every one. The table shows 200,000 to 250,000 clones, with under 60% occurring only once. Germline CDR1 reads SGHRS; CDR2 reads YFSETQ. V was pared by 3 bases and J by 6 bases, with 2 bases of the junction left unmatched. This CDR3 region has 13 residues. Overall study results and limits: While tofacitinib was given, many expanded lesional clones persisted in scalp and blood.

Material: CD4+ T cells sorted from blood, obtained at week 4, from a patient treated with tofacitinib. The receptor comes from a human donor with alopecia areata. The chain has TRBV5-1 and TRBJ2-1; TRBD2 matches at 8 bases. CDR3 nucleotides: TGCGCCAGCAGCTCCGGACTAGCCAATGAGCAGTTCTTC. This gives the protein CASSSGLANEQFF.